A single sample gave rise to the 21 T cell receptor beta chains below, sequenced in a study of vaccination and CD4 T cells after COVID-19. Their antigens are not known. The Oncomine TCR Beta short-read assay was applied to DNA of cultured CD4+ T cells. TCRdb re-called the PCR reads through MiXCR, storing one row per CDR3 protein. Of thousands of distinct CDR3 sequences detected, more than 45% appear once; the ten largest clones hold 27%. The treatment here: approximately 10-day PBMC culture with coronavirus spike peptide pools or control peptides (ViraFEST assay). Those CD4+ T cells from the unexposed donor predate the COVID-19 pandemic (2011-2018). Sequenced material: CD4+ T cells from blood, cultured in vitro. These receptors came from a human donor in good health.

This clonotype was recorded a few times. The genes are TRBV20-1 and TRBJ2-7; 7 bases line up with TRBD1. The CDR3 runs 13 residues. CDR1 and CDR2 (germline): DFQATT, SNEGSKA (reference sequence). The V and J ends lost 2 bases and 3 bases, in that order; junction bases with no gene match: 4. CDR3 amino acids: CSARRTGLYEQYF. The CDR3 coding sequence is TGCAGTGCTAGAAGGACAGGCCTCTACGAGCAGTACTTC.

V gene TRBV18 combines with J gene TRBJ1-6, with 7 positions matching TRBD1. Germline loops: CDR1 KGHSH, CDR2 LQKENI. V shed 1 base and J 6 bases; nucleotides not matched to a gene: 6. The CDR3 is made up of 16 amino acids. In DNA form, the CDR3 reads TGTGCCAGCTCACCACTGACAGGGTTGGGTAATTCACCCCTCCACTTT. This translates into CASSPLTGLGNSPLHF.

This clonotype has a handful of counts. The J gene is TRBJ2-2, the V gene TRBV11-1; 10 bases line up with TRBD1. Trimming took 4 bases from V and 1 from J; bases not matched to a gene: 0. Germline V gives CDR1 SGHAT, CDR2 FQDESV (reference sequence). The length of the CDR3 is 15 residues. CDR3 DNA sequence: TGTGCCAGCAGCTGGGACAGGGGGAACACCGGGGAGCTGTTTTTT. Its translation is CASSWDRGNTGELFF.

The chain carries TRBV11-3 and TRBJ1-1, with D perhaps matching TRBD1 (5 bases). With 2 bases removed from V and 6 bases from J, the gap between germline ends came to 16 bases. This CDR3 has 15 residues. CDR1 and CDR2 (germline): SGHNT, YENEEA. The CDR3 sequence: CASSLLSQGSAEAFF. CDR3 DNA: TGTGCCAGCAGCTTATTGTCGCAGGGTTCGGCTGAAGCTTTCTTT.

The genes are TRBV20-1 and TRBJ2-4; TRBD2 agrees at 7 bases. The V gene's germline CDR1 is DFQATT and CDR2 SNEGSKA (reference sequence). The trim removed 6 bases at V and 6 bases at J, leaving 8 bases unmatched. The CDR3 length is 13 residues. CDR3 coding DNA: TGCAGTGCCCTAGTGGGCGGGGGAAACATTCAGTACTTC. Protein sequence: CSALVGGGNIQYF.

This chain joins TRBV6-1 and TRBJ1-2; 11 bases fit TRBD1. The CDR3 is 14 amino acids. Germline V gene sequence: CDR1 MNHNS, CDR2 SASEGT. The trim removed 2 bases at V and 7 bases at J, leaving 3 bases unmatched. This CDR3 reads CASSELDRGRGYTF. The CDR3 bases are TGTGCCAGCAGTGAACTGGACAGGGGGCGTGGCTACACCTTC.

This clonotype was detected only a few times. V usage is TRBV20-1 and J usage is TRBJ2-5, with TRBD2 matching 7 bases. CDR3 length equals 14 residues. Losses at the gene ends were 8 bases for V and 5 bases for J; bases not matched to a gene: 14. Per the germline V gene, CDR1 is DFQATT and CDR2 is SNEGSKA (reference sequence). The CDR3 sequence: CSLAEWRDGETQYF. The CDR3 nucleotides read TGCAGTCTAGCGGAGTGGCGGGACGGGGAGACCCAGTACTTC.

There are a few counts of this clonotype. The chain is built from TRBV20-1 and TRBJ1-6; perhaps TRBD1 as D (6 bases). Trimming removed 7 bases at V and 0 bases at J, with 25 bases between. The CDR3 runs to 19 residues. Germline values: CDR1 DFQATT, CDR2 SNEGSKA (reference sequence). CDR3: CSVRGGGSRQSSYNSPLHF. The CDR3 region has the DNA TGCAGTGTCCGGGGTGGGGGCAGCCGGCAAAGCTCCTATAATTCACCCCTCCACTTT.

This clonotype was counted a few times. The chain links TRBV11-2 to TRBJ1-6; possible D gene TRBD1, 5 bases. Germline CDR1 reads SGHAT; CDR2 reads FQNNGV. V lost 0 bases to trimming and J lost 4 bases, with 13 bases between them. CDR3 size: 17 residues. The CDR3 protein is CASSLDQARAYNSPLHF. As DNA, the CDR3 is TGTGCCAGCAGCTTAGATCAGGCCAGGGCTTATAATTCACCCCTCCACTTT.

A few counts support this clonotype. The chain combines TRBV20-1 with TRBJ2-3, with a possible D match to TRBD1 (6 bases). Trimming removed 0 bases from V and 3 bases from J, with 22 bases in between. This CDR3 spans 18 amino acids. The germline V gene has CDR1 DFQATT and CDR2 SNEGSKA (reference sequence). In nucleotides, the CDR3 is TGCAGTGCTAGAGATCGCCTCTTAACAGGGTTTGGTACAGATACGCAGTATTTT. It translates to CSARDRLLTGFGTDTQYF.

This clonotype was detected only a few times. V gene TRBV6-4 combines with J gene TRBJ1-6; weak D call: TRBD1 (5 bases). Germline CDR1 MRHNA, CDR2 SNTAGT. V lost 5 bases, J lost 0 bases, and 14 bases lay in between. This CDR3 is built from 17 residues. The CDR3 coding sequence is TGTGCCAGCAGTCGACAGCCTAAGAACTCCTATAATTCACCCCTCCACTTT. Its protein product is CASSRQPKNSYNSPLHF.

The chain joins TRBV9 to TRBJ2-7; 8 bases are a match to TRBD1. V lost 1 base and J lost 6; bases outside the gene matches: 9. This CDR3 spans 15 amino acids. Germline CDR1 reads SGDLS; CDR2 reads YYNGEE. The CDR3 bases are TGTGCCAGCAGCGTAACCGGGACAGGAGAGGGCGAGCAGTACTTC. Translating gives CASSVTGTGEGEQYF. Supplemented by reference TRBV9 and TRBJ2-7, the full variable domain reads DSGVTQTPKHLITATGQRVTLRCSPRSGDLSVYWYQQSLDQGLQFLIQYYNGEERAKGNILERFSAQQFPDLHSELNLSSLELGDSALYFCASSVTGTGEGEQYFGPGTRLTVT.

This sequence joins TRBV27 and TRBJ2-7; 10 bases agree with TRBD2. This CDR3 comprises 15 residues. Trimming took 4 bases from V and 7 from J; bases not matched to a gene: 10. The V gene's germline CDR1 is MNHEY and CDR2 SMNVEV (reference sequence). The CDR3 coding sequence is TGTGCCAGCAGTTCGCTAGCGGGGGTAACGGGAGAGCAGTACTTC. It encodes CASSSLAGVTGEQYF.

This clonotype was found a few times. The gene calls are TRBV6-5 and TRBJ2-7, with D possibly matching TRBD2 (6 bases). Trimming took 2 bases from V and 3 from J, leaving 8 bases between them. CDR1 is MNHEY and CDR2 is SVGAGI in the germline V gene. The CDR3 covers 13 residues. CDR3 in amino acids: CASSYRSGYEQYF. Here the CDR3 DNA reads TGTGCCAGCAGTTACCGTAGCGGCTACGAGCAGTACTTC.

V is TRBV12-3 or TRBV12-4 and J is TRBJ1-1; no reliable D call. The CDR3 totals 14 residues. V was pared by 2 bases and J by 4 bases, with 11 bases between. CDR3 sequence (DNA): TGTGCCAGCAGTTTAACGGGAGGAATCACTGAAGCTTTCTTT. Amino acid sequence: CASSLTGGITEAFF.

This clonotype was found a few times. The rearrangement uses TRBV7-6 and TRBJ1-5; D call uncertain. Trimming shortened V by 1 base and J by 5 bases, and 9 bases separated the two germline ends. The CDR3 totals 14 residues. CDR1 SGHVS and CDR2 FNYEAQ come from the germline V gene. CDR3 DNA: TGTGCCAGCAGCTTAGGGGGAGGTTATCAGCCCCAGCATTTT. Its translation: CASSLGGGYQPQHF.

The CDR3 coding sequence is TGTGCCAGCAGCGCCTCGGCGGCCGGTGGGGAGCAGTACTTC. This translates into CASSASAAGGEQYF. J is TRBJ2-7 and V is TRBV7-9; D is undetermined. This CDR3 contains 14 residues. Trimming removed 5 bases from V and 7 bases from J, with 18 bases in between. CDR1 SEHNR and CDR2 FQNEAQ come from the germline V gene (reference sequence).

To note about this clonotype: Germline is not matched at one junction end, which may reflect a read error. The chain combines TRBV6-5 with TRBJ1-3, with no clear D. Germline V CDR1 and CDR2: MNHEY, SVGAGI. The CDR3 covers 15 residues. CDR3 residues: CASSSEMEWGKTIYF. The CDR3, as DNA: TGTGCCAGCAGTTCGGAGATGGAGTGGGGAAAGACCATATATTTT.

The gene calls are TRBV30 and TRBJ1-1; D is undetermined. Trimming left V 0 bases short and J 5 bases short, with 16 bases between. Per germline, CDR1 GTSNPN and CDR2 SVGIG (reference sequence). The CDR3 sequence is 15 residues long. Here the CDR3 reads CAWSVGRSGGTEAFF. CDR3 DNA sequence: TGTGCCTGGAGTGTAGGTAGATCGGGTGGGACTGAAGCTTTCTTT. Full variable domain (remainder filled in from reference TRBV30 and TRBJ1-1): SQTIHQWPATLVQPVGSPLSLECTVEGTSNPNLYWYRQAAGRGLQLLFYSVGIGQISSEVPQNLSASRPQDRQFILSSKKLLLSDSGFYLCAWSVGRSGGTEAFFGQGTRLTVV.

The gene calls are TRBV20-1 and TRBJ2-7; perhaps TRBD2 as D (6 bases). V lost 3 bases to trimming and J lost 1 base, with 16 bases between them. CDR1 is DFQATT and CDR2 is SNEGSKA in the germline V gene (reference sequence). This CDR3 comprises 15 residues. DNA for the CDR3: TGCAGTGCTAGGACCCTGAGGCTAGCGTCCTACGAGCAGTACTTC. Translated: CSARTLRLASYEQYF.

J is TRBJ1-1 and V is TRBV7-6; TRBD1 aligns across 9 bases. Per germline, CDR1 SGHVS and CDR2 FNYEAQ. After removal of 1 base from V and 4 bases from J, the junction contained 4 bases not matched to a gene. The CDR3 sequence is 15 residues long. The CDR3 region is CASSLGGQGSTEAFF. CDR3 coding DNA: TGTGCCAGCAGCTTAGGCGGACAGGGGAGCACTGAAGCTTTCTTT. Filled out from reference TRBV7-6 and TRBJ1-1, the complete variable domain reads GAGVSQSPRYKVTKRGQDVALRCDPISGHVSLYWYRQALGQGPEFLTYFNYEAQQDKSGLPNDRFSAERPEGSISTLTIQRTEQRDSAMYRCASSLGGQGSTEAFFGQGTRLTVV.